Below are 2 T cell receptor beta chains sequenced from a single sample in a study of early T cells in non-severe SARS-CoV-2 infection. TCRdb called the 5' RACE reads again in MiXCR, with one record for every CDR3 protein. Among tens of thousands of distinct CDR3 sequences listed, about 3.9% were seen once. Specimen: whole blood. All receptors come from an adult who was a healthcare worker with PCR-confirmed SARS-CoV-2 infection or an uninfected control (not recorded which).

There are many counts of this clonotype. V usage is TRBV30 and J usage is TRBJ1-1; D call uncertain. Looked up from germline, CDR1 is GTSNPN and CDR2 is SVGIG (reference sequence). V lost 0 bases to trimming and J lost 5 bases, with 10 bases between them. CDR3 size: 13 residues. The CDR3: CAWSVNSGTEAFF. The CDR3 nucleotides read TGTGCCTGGAGTGTTAACAGTGGGACTGAAGCTTTCTTT.

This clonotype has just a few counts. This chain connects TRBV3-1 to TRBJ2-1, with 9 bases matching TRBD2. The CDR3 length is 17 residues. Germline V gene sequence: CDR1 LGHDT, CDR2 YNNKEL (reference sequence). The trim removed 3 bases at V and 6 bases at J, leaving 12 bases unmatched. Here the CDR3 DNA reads TGTGCCAGCAGCCACGTCGCTCTGGCGGGAGGGCGCAATGAGCAGTTCTTC. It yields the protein CASSHVALAGGRNEQFF.